This T cell receptor (beta chain) was recorded in a study of T-cell memory formation after mild COVID-19. 5'RACE with constant-segment primers yielded barcoded, UMI-tagged TCR alpha and TCR beta cDNA libraries. TCRdb used MiXCR to reprocess the 5' RACE reads, holding one entry per CDR3 protein. Of 470,000 or so distinct CDR3 sequences in the sample, around 20% were seen once. This clonotype was seen a handful of times. The ends were cut back, 7 bases at V and 0 bases at J, with 12 bases in the middle. The CDR3 consists of 14 residues. CDR1 and CDR2 (germline): SEHNR, FQNEAQ (reference sequence). The chain combines TRBV7-9 with TRBJ2-5, with D possibly TRBD2 on 6 matching bases. Sequencing input: PBMCs or a T cell subset sorted from them (not recorded which). The receptor was isolated from an adult woman who had mild COVID-19 (a few samples of this study predate the infection). Cell type and time point are not known. The CDR3 is CASTRRGNQETQYF. CDR3 DNA: TGTGCCAGCACACGCCGGGGGAACCAAGAGACCCAGTACTTC.